This TCR beta chain was captured by sequencing in a study of T cells after yellow fever vaccination. Study findings and constraints: Reappearance after the booster was seen for most primary-vaccination clones, at roughly 96% CD4 and roughly 90% CD8.

Ten or more counts support this clonotype. No antigen is known for it. The CDR3 spans 13 residues. V dropped 2 bases and J dropped 3 bases, with 7 bases sitting between them. CDR1 LGHDT and CDR2 YNNKEL come from the germline V gene (reference sequence). From the 5' RACE reads, TCRdb called clonotypes with MiXCR, one entry per CDR3 protein. The sample holds approximately 160,000 distinct CDR3 sequences; roughly 6.4% are singletons and the top ten take less than 3%. The TCR was taken from a man younger than 35 who received the YFV17D yellow fever vaccine. The source material was CD4+ T cells sorted from PBMCs, sampled on the day of the first yellow fever vaccination. The chain uses TRBV3-1 and TRBJ1-2, with D unresolved. The CDR3 bases are TGTGCCAGCAGCCAATTAACGGACTATGGCTACACCTTC. Translating it yields CASSQLTDYGYTF.